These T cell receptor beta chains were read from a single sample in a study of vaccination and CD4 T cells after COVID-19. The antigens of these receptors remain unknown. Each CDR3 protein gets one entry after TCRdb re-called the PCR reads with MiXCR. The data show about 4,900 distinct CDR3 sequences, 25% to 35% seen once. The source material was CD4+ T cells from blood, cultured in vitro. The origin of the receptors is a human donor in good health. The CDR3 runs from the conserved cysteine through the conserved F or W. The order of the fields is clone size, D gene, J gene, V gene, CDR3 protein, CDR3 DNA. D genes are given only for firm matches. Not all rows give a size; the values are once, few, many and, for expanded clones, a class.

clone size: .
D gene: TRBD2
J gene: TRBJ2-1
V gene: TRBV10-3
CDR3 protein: CAIRTTSGKINEQFF
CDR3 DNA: TGTGCCATCAGGACTACTAGCGGGAAAATCAATGAGCAGTTCTTC

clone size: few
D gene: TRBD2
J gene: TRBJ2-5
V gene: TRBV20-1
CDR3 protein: CSATSGEPSSQETQYF
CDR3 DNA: TGCAGTGCCACTAGCGGGGAGCCATCTTCCCAAGAGACCCAGTACTTC

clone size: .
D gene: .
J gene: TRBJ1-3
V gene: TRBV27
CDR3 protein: CASSPQGLNTIYF
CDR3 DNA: TGTGCCAGCAGTCCACAGGGTCTAAACACCATATATTTT

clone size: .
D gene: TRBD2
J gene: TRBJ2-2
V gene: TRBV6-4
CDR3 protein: CASSPQGLADTGELFF
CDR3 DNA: TGTGCCAGCAGTCCCCAGGGACTAGCCGACACCGGGGAGCTGTTTTTT

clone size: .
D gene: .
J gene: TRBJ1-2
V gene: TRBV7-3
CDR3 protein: CASSFKGLYGYTF
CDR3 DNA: TGTGCCAGCAGCTTCAAAGGACTGTATGGCTACACCTTC

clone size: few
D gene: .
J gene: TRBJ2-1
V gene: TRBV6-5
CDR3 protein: CASSYSFGRGPYNEQFF
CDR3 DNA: TGTGCCAGCAGTTACTCGTTCGGGCGGGGACCCTACAATGAGCAGTTCTTC

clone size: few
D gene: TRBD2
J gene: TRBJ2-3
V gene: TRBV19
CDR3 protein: CASSPGLAGTSTQYF
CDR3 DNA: TGTGCCAGTAGTCCCGGACTAGCGGGTACCAGTACGCAGTATTTT

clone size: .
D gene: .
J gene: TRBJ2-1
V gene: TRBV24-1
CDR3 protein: CATSEAGAPYNEQFF
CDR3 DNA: TGTGCCACCAGTGAAGCAGGGGCCCCCTACAATGAGCAGTTCTTC

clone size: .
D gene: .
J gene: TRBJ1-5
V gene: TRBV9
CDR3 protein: CASSVDLNQPQHF
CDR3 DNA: TGTGCCAGCAGCGTTGATCTTAATCAGCCCCAGCATTTT

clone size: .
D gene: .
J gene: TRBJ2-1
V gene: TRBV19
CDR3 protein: CASSILQGSYNEQFF
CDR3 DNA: TGTGCCAGTAGTATACTCCAGGGCTCCTACAATGAGCAGTTCTTC

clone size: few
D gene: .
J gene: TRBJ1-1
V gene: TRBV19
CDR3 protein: CASNEVGLKAFF
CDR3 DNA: TGTGCCAGTAATGAGGTGGGGCTCAAAGCTTTCTTT

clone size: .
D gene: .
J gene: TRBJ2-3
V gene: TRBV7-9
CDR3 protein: CASSSTTDTQYF
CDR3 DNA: TGTGCCAGCAGCTCAACTACGGATACGCAGTATTTT

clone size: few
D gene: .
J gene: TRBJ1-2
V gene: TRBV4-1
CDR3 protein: CASSLEQNYGYTF
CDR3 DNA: TGCGCCAGCAGCCTAGAACAGAACTATGGCTACACCTTC

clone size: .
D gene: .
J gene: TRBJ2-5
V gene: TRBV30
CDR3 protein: CAWSGETQYF
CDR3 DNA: TGTGCCTGGAGTGGCGAGACCCAGTACTTC

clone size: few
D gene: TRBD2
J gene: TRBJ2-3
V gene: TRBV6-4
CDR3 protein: CASSASGGATDTQYF
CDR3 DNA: TGTGCCAGCAGTGCTAGCGGGGGGGCTACAGATACGCAGTATTTT

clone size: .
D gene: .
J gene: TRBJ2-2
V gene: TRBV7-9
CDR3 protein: CASSLYDTGELFF
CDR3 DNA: TGTGCCAGCAGCTTATATGACACCGGGGAGCTGTTTTTT

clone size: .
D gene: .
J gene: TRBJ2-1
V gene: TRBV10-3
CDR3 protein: CAIRGSASEQFF
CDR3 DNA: TGTGCCATCAGGGGTAGCGCGAGTGAGCAGTTCTTC

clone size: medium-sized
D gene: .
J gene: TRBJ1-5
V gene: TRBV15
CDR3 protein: CATSRDKGLNQPQHF
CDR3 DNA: TGTGCCACCAGCAGAGATAAGGGGCTCAATCAGCCCCAGCATTTT

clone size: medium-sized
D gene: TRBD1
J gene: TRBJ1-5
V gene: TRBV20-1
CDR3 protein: CSAPEPGQYQPQHF
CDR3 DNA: TGCAGTGCTCCTGAACCGGGACAGTATCAGCCCCAGCATTTT

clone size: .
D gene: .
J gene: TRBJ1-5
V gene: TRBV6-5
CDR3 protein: CASSYSPPGRFFQPQHF
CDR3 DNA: TGTGCCAGCAGTTACAGTCCACCGGGACGCTTTTTTCAGCCCCAGCATTTT

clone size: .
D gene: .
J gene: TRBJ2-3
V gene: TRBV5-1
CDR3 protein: CASSSTSFGTDTQYF
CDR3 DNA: TGCGCCAGCAGCTCCACTAGTTTCGGCACAGATACGCAGTATTTT

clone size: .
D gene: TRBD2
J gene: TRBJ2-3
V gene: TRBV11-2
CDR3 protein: CASSLGTSGGYTDTQYF
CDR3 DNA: TGTGCCAGCAGCTTAGGCACTAGCGGGGGTTACACAGATACGCAGTATTTT

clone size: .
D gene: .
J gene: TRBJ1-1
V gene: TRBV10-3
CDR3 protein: CAISLPGAVDEAFF
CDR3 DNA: TGTGCCATCAGTCTCCCCGGGGCAGTAGATGAAGCTTTCTTT

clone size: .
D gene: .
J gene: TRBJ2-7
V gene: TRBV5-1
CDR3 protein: CASSSNSPTESYEQYF
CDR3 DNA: TGCGCCAGCAGCAGCAACAGTCCCACTGAGTCCTACGAGCAGTACTTC

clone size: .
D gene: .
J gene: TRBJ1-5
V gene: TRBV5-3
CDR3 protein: CARSLDRDKSNQPQHF
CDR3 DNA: TGTGCCAGAAGCCTCGATCGGGACAAAAGCAATCAGCCCCAGCATTTT